Sequencing of this TCR beta chain was carried out in a study of CD8+CD57+ T cells in acquired aplastic anemia. Study information: Yields of DNA that came from sorted CD4+ and CD8+ cells averaged roughly 3.3 ug. Findings and caveats of the study: CD8+ Simpson's diversity in patients was not significantly different from that in controls.

Before being chosen for sequencing, patients had shown CD8+CD57+ cell expansion by flow cytometry. The study sampled blood from patients who had received no therapy. Comments on this clonotype: Its antigen is not known.

The germline CDR1 and CDR2 sequences are SGDLS and YYNGEE. The CDR3 covers 12 residues. Investigators profiled TCR beta VDJ and CDR3 from genomic DNA template. Via MiXCR, TCRdb re-called the reads, giving one row per CDR3 protein. Of approximately 260,000 distinct CDR3 sequences listed, roughly 80% are singletons. V gene TRBV9 combines with J gene TRBJ2-1; D unresolved. The closer fit of TRBJ2-7 to the DNA end suggests the J call may be wrong. The origin of this receptor is a human donor with aplastic anemia. Sequences were obtained from sorted CD4+, CD8+, or CD8+CD57+ T cells (not recorded which) from PBMCs. The CDR3 spells CASSLGASEQYF. CDR3 DNA: TGTGCCAGCAGCTTGGGCGCCAGTGAGCAGTACTTC.